Presented here are 21 T cell receptor beta chains from one specimen sequenced in a study of cytomegalovirus exposure and HLA in healthy donors. With 60 Vbeta and 13 Jbeta primers, the PCR was carried out. This table comes from immunoSEQ multiplex PCR, and its TCRdb copy is limited to in-frame clones, with some not included. The data contain 150,000 to 180,000 clones, approximately 80% of them singletons. Sequencing was performed on PBMCs. The receptors here all came from a woman aged 40 to 49 in good health and CMV-seropositive.

The chain links TRBV10-3 to TRBJ2-7; perhaps TRBD2 as D (5 bases). Germline V CDR1 and CDR2: ENHRY, SYGVKD. Trimming stripped 5 bases from V and 1 base from J, with 15 bases between. The CDR3 spans 15 residues. CDR3: CAISSGIPGSYEQYF. CDR3 bases: TGTGCCATCAGTTCCGGGATTCCGGGGTCCTACGAGCAGTACTTC.

This clone was counted a single time. The rearrangement joins TRBV5-1 to TRBJ2-6, with TRBD1 identical over 7 bases. Unmatched junction bases numbered 2, after V lost 0 bases and J lost 2 bases. Germline CDR1 is SGHRS and CDR2 is YFSETQ. The CDR3 length is 16 residues. For the CDR3, the DNA is TGCGCCAGCAGCTTGGCAGGGGGTACTGGGGCCAACGTCCTGACTTTC. Translating gives CASSLAGGTGANVLTF.

The genes are TRBV6-4 and TRBJ2-1; maybe TRBD2 (5 bases). Per the germline V gene, CDR1 is MRHNA and CDR2 is SNTAGT. This CDR3 region has 15 residues. The V end lost 4 bases, the J end lost 1 base, and 11 bases lay between the germline ends. Written as DNA, the CDR3 is TGTGCCAGCAGTGTAGAGGGAGTTTCCTACAATGAGCAGTTCTTC. Protein product: CASSVEGVSYNEQFF.

This clone was seen only a few times. CDR3: CASSEISTGEIRDTQYF. CDR3 coding DNA: TGTGCCAGCAGTGAAATTTCGACAGGGGAGATCAGGGATACGCAGTATTTT. The genes are TRBV6-1 and TRBJ2-3; TRBD1 aligns across 8 bases. J was trimmed by 6 bases and V by 2 bases; bases with no gene match: 13. Germline CDR1 reads MNHNS; CDR2 reads SASEGT. The CDR3 consists of 17 residues.

CDR3 bases: TGTGCCAGTTACAGGGCAACTAATGAAAAACTGTTTTTT. This translates into CASYRATNEKLFF. V and J are TRBV2 and TRBJ1-4; perhaps TRBD1 as D (6 bases). Germline V gene sequence: CDR1 SNHLY, CDR2 FYNNEI. V shed 9 bases and J shed 0 bases, with 8 bases lying between them. The CDR3 runs to 13 residues. The full variable domain, its missing parts supplied by reference TRBV2 and TRBJ1-4, is EPEVTQTPSHQVTQMGQEVILRCVPISNHLYFYWYRQILGQKVEFLVSFYNNEISEKSEIFDDQFSVERPDGSNFTLKIRSTKLEDSAMYFCASYRATNEKLFFGSGTQLSVL.

This clone came up a few times. This chain joins TRBV5-5 and TRBJ2-7; 7 positions match TRBD2. Trimming at V came to 4 bases and at J to 2 bases, leaving 6 bases not matched to a gene. CDR1 is SGHKS, CDR2 YYEKEE, per germline (reference sequence). This CDR3 has 14 residues. Here the CDR3 reads CASSLTSYPYEQYF. The CDR3 coding sequence is TGTGCCAGCAGCCTGACTAGCTACCCCTACGAGCAGTACTTC. Combining the CDR3 with reference TRBV5-5 and TRBJ2-7 gives the whole variable domain DAGVTQSPTHLIKTRGQQVTLRCSPISGHKSVSWYQQVLGQGPQFIFQYYEKEERGRGNFPDRFSARQFPNYSSELNVNALLLGDSALYLCASSLTSYPYEQYFGPGTRLTVT.

The CDR3 sequence is CASSTLEGDTQYF. The DNA for the CDR3 is TGTGCCAGCAGCACCTTAGAGGGAGATACGCAGTATTTT. The genes are TRBV5-4 and TRBJ2-3, with D possibly being TRBD2 (5 bases). Trimming took off 4 bases at V and 5 bases at J, with 11 bases between the two ends. CDR3 length equals 13 residues. CDR1 SGHNT and CDR2 YYREEE come from the germline V gene (reference sequence).

The CDR3 DNA sequence: TGTGCCAGCAGGTCAAAGGCGGGAGTTTACAATGAGCAGTTCTTC. It codes for CASRSKAGVYNEQFF. The chain uses TRBV27 and TRBJ2-1, with 7 bases lining up with TRBD2. Looked up from germline, CDR1 is MNHEY and CDR2 is SMNVEV (reference sequence). This CDR3 comprises 15 residues. V gave up 6 bases and J gave up 4 bases; unmatched junction bases: 9.

This chain links TRBV6-6 with TRBJ2-7; TRBD1 matches at 8 bases. V was clipped by 5 bases and J by 0 bases; unmatched bases: 9. Germline CDR1 is MNHNY and CDR2 is SVGAGI (reference sequence). The CDR3 spans 16 residues. The chain's CDR3 is CASSPRGQGSSYEQYF. The CDR3 bases are TGTGCCAGCAGTCCCCGAGGACAGGGTTCCTCCTACGAGCAGTACTTC.

This clone was seen a few times. The V gene is TRBV7-3, the J gene TRBJ1-1, with a weak D call TRBD1 (6 bases). CDR1 and CDR2 (germline): SGHTA, FQGTGA. This CDR3 spans 15 amino acids. The germline V and J ends were trimmed by 0 bases and 3 bases, with 11 bases remaining between them. DNA for the CDR3: TGTGCCAGCAGCTTAACGGGGGCTGGGGACACTGAAGCTTTCTTT. Amino acids: CASSLTGAGDTEAFF.

The V gene is TRBV28, the J gene TRBJ1-1, with TRBD1 matching 10 bases. Per germline, CDR1 MDHEN and CDR2 SYDVKM. The CDR3 is 18 residues long. Germline trimming cut 4 bases from V and 1 base from J; bases unmatched to any gene: 12. Here the CDR3 DNA reads TGTGCCAGCAGTTCCTTCTCCCCCGGGACAGGGGAGAACACTGAAGCTTTCTTT. Its translation: CASSSFSPGTGENTEAFF.

The V and J genes are TRBV5-4 and TRBJ2-7; maybe TRBD1 (7 bases). V was clipped by 0 bases and J by 4 bases, with 14 bases between them. Germline loops: CDR1 SGHNT, CDR2 YYREEE (reference sequence). The CDR3 has 15 amino acids. CDR3 in amino acids: CASSLAGGGRYEQYF. Here the CDR3 DNA reads TGTGCCAGCAGCTTGGCCGGAGGGGGCAGATACGAGCAGTACTTC. Combining the CDR3 with reference TRBV5-4 and TRBJ2-7 gives the whole variable domain ETGVTQSPTHLIKTRGQQVTLRCSSQSGHNTVSWYQQALGQGPQFIFQYYREEENGRGNFPPRFSGLQFPNYSSELNVNALELDDSALYLCASSLAGGGRYEQYFGPGTRLTVT.

The rearrangement links TRBV9 to TRBJ1-1, with a tentative D call TRBD1 (5 bases). Germline V CDR1 and CDR2: SGDLS, YYNGEE. This CDR3 has 14 residues. V was trimmed by 0 bases and J by 2 bases, leaving 8 bases between them. The CDR3 bases are TGTGCCAGCAGCGTAGAACAGGTAAACACTGAAGCTTTCTTT. This sequence encodes CASSVEQVNTEAFF.

The chain carries TRBV6-6 and TRBJ1-6; D gene unclear. CDR1 MNHNY and CDR2 SVGAGI come from the germline V gene (reference sequence). The CDR3 is 15 residues long. Trimming shortened V by 7 bases and J by 6 bases, and 16 bases separated the two germline ends. CDR3 sequence (DNA): TGTGCCAGCAATTTGGGTCCTACGGGTAATTCACCCCTCCACTTT. This translates into CASNLGPTGNSPLHF.

V usage is TRBV30 and J usage is TRBJ1-3; D unresolved. Germline V gene sequence: CDR1 GTSNPN, CDR2 SVGIG (reference sequence). The CDR3 covers 13 residues. V was trimmed by 1 base and J by 6 bases, leaving 10 bases between them. This CDR3 reads CAWSGTSLNTIYF. Written as DNA, the CDR3 is TGTGCCTGGAGTGGGACTTCCTTAAACACCATATATTTT. Together with reference TRBV30 and TRBJ1-3, the CDR3 gives the full variable domain: SQTIHQWPATLVQPVGSPLSLECTVEGTSNPNLYWYRQAAGRGLQLLFYSVGIGQISSEVPQNLSASRPQDRQFILSSKKLLLSDSGFYLCAWSGTSLNTIYFGEGSWLTVV.

CDR3 in amino acids: CASRRDSSAEAFF. The CDR3 DNA reads as TGTGCCAGCAGGCGGGACAGCAGCGCTGAAGCTTTCTTT. The V gene is TRBV28, the J gene TRBJ1-1, with 7 bases lining up with TRBD1. The CDR3 runs 13 residues. Per germline, CDR1 MDHEN and CDR2 SYDVKM. Trimming took 6 bases from V and 6 from J; bases not matched to a gene: 7.

V is TRBV29-1 and J is TRBJ2-1; 14 nucleotides line up with TRBD2. With 7 bases clipped from V and 7 bases from J, the junction kept 9 bases outside the gene matches. CDR1 SQVTM and CDR2 ANQGSEA come from the germline V gene. The CDR3 sequence is 15 residues long. Here the CDR3 reads CSAEGTSGRINEQFF. The DNA of the CDR3 is TGCAGCGCAGAAGGGACTAGCGGGAGAATAAATGAGCAGTTCTTC.

This chain connects TRBV9 to TRBJ2-5; D not resolved. V was trimmed by 3 bases and J by 0 bases, leaving 3 bases between them. The CDR3 covers 12 residues. The germline CDR1 and CDR2 sequences are SGDLS and YYNGEE. CDR3 nucleotides: TGTGCCAGCAGCGCCTACCAAGAGACCCAGTACTTC. It yields the protein CASSAYQETQYF.

This clone was observed a handful of times. This chain joins TRBV27 and TRBJ2-6; 9 nucleotides agree with TRBD1. In germline, CDR1 is MNHEY, CDR2 SMNVEV (reference sequence). This CDR3 contains 16 residues. The V segment lost 3 bases and the J segment 2 bases; nucleotides outside the gene matches: 2. This CDR3 reads CASSFGTGTGANVLTF. The CDR3 DNA reads TGTGCCAGCAGTTTCGGGACAGGGACTGGGGCCAACGTCCTGACTTTC.

This chain joins TRBV5-1 and TRBJ2-1; possibly TRBD2 for D (6 bases). The germline V gene has CDR1 SGHRS and CDR2 YFSETQ. Between the trimmed V and J ends, which lost 4 bases and 4 bases, there was a span of 9 bases. The CDR3 covers 13 residues. Here the CDR3 reads CASSPEGYNEQFF. CDR3 nucleotides: TGCGCCAGCAGCCCGGAGGGGTACAATGAGCAGTTCTTC. Based on the CDR3 plus reference TRBV5-1 and TRBJ2-1, the full variable domain is KAGVTQTPRYLIKTRGQQVTLSCSPISGHRSVSWYQQTPGQGLQFLFEYFSETQRNKGNFPGRFSGRQFSNSRSEMNVSTLELGDSALYLCASSPEGYNEQFFGPGTRLTVL.

The chain couples TRBV5-1 to TRBJ2-2; no definite D call. The CDR3 is 15 residues long. V lost 0 bases and J 2 bases, leaving 8 bases between the germline ends. The germline V gene has CDR1 SGHRS and CDR2 YFSETQ. CDR3 sequence: CASSLVELNTGELFF. DNA for the CDR3: TGCGCCAGCAGCTTGGTGGAGCTAAACACCGGGGAGCTGTTTTTT. Combining the CDR3 with reference TRBV5-1 and TRBJ2-2 gives the whole variable domain KAGVTQTPRYLIKTRGQQVTLSCSPISGHRSVSWYQQTPGQGLQFLFEYFSETQRNKGNFPGRFSGRQFSNSRSEMNVSTLELGDSALYLCASSLVELNTGELFFGEGSRLTVL.